These 5 T cell receptor beta chains came from one sample sequenced in a study of identical twins. TCRdb re-called the 5' RACE reads with MiXCR, one entry per CDR3 protein. This table has roughly 720,000 distinct CDR3 sequences, around a sixth appearing once. These same records also appear under a second study, on T cells expressing NK-cell markers.

Sample: PBMCs. These receptors all stem from a woman younger than 30 in good health.

The rearrangement joins TRBV7-9 to TRBJ2-5; no clear D gene. The V gene's germline CDR1 is SEHNR and CDR2 FQNEAQ (reference sequence). V was cut by 4 bases and J by 0 bases, with 6 bases left in between. The CDR3 covers 13 residues. As DNA, the CDR3 is TGTGCCAGCAGCTGGGTGGACCAAGAGACCCAGTACTTC. It is translated as CASSWVDQETQYF.

The chain carries TRBV6-5 and TRBJ1-6; 8 bases map to TRBD1. Germline V CDR1 and CDR2: MNHEY, SVGAGI. CDR3 size: 15 residues. Unmatched junction bases numbered 6, after V lost 4 bases and J lost 7 bases. The CDR3 sequence: CASSSLGQGNSPLHF. CDR3 nucleotide sequence: TGTGCCAGCAGTTCTCTCGGACAGGGAAATTCACCCCTCCACTTT.

This clonotype turned up a few times. The chain couples TRBV3-1 to TRBJ2-3; 13 nucleotides agree with TRBD2. With 6 bases clipped from V and 3 bases from J, the junction kept 9 bases outside the gene matches. This CDR3 is built from 17 residues. Germline V gene lookup returns CDR1 LGHDT and CDR2 YNNKEL (reference sequence). DNA for the CDR3: TGTGCCAGCAGGACGACTAGCGGGAGGTCCCGGACAGATACGCAGTATTTT. It specifies CASRTTSGRSRTDTQYF.

Here the CDR3 reads CASSKISDTQYF. The DNA of the CDR3 is TGTGCCAGCAGCAAGATATCAGATACGCAGTATTTT. The V gene is TRBV11-2, the J gene TRBJ2-3; D unclear. CDR1 and CDR2 (germline): SGHAT, FQNNGV. The germline V and J ends were trimmed by 5 bases and 4 bases, with 7 bases remaining between them. The CDR3 contains 12 residues.

J is TRBJ2-7 and V is TRBV20-1; 11 bases fit TRBD2. The junction had 11 bases not matched to a gene; V was cut back by 0 bases and J by 4 bases. The V gene's germline CDR1 is DFQATT and CDR2 SNEGSKA (reference sequence). The CDR3 has 17 residues. For the CDR3, the DNA is TGCAGTGCTAGAGATTTGGTAGCGGGAGGGGCTGGGTACGAGCAGTACTTC. Translating gives CSARDLVAGGAGYEQYF.